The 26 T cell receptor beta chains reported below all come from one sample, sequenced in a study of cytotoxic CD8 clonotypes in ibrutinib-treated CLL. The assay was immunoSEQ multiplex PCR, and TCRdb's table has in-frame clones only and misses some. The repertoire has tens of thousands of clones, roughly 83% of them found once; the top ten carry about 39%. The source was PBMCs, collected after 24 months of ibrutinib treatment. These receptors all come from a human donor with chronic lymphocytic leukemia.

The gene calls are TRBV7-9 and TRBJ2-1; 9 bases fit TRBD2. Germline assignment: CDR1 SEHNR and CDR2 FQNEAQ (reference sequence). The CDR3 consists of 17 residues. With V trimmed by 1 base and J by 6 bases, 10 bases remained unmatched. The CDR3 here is CASSLVAGASPPNEQFF. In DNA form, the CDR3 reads TGTGCCAGCAGCTTAGTAGCGGGAGCATCCCCTCCCAATGAGCAGTTCTTC.

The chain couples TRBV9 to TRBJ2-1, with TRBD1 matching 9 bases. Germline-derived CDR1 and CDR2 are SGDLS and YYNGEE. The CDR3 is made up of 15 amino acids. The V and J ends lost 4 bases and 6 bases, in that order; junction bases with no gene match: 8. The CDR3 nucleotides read TGTGCCAGCAGCCCAAGGGACAGGGCGGGCAATGAGCAGTTCTTC. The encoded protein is CASSPRDRAGNEQFF.

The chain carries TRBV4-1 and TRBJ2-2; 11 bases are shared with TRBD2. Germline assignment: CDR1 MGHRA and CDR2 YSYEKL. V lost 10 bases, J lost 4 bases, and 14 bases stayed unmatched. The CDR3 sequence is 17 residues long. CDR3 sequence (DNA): TGCGCCACCCGACAGGTACTAGCGGGAGTATCCACCGGGGAGCTGTTTTTT. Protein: CATRQVLAGVSTGELFF.

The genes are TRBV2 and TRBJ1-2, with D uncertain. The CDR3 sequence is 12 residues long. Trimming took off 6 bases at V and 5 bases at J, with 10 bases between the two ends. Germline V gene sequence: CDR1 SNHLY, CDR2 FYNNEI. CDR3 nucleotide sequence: TGTGCCAGCAGCCGAAGGGAATATGGCTACACCTTC. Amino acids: CASSRREYGYTF.

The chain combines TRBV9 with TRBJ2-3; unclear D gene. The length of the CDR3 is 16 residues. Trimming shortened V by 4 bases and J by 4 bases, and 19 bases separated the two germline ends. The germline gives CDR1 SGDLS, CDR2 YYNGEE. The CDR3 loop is CASSPGLSPAPDTQYF. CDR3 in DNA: TGTGCCAGCAGCCCGGGCTTATCACCCGCCCCAGATACGCAGTATTTT. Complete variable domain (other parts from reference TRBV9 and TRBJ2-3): DSGVTQTPKHLITATGQRVTLRCSPRSGDLSVYWYQQSLDQGLQFLIQYYNGEERAKGNILERFSAQQFPDLHSELNLSSLELGDSALYFCASSPGLSPAPDTQYFGPGTRLTVL.

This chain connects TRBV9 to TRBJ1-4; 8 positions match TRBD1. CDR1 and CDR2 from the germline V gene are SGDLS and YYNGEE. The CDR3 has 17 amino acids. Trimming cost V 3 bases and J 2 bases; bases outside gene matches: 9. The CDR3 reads CASSGGQGTGTNEKLFF. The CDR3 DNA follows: TGTGCCAGCAGCGGCGGACAGGGCACTGGTACTAATGAAAAACTGTTTTTT. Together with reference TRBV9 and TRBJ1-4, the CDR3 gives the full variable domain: DSGVTQTPKHLITATGQRVTLRCSPRSGDLSVYWYQQSLDQGLQFLIQYYNGEERAKGNILERFSAQQFPDLHSELNLSSLELGDSALYFCASSGGQGTGTNEKLFFGSGTQLSVL.

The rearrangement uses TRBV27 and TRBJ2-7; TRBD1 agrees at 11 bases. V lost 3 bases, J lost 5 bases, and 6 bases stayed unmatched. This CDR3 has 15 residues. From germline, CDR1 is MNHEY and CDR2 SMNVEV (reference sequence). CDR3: CASSFRGTGGDEQYF. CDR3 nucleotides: TGTGCCAGCAGTTTTCGTGGGACAGGGGGTGACGAGCAGTACTTC.

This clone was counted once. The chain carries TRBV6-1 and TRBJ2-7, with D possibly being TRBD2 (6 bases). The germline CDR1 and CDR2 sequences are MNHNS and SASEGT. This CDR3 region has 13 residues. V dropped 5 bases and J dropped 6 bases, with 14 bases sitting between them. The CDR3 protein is CASSSAGGSEQYF. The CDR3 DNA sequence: TGTGCCAGCAGTTCGGCAGGAGGGAGCGAGCAGTACTTC.

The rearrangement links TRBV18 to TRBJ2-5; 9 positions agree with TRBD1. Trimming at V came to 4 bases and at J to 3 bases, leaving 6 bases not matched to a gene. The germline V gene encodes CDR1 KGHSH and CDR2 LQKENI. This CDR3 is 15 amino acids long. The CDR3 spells CASSRPRQGEETQYF. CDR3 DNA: TGTGCCAGCTCACGACCAAGACAGGGGGAAGAGACCCAGTACTTC. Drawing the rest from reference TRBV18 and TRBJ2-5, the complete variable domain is NAGVMQNPRHLVRRRGQEARLRCSPMKGHSHVYWYRQLPEEGLKFMVYLQKENIIDESGMPKERFSAEFPKEGPSILRIQQVVRGDSAAYFCASSRPRQGEETQYFGPGTRLLVL.

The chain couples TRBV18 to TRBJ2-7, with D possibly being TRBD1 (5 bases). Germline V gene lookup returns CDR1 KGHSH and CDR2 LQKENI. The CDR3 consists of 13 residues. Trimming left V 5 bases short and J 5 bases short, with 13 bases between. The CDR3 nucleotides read TGTGCCAGCTCATCTCGACAGTACGACGAGCAGTACTTC. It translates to CASSSRQYDEQYF.

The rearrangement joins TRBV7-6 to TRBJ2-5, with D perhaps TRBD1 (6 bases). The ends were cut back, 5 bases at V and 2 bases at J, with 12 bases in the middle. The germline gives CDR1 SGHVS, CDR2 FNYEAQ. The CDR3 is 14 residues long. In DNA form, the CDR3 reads TGTGCCAGCAGCCGAGGACAGTCACAAGAGACCCAGTACTTC. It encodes CASSRGQSQETQYF. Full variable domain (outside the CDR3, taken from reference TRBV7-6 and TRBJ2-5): GAGVSQSPRYKVTKRGQDVALRCDPISGHVSLYWYRQALGQGPEFLTYFNYEAQQDKSGLPNDRFSAERPEGSISTLTIQRTEQRDSAMYRCASSRGQSQETQYFGPGTRLLVL.

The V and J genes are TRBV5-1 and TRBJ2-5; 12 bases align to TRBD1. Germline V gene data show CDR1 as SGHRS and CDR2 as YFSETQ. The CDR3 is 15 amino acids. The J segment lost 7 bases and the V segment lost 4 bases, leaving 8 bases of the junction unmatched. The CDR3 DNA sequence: TGCGCCAGCAGCCCGGAGGGACAGGGGGCGAGGACCCAGTACTTC. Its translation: CASSPEGQGARTQYF.

The CDR3 protein is CASSPRAGVIPYEQYF. CDR3 nucleotides: TGTGCCAGCAGCCCCCGAGCGGGAGTGATTCCCTACGAGCAGTACTTC. The chain employs TRBV9 and TRBJ2-7; 8 nucleotides match TRBD2. CDR3 length equals 16 residues. V was clipped by 4 bases and J by 2 bases; unmatched bases: 11. Germline V gene sequence: CDR1 SGDLS, CDR2 YYNGEE.

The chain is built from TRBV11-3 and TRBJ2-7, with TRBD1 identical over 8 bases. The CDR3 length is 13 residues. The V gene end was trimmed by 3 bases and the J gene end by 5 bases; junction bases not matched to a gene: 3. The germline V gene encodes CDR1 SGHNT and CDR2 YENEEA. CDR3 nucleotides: TGTGCCAGCAGCTTGACAGGGGCGCACGAGCAGTACTTC. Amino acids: CASSLTGAHEQYF.

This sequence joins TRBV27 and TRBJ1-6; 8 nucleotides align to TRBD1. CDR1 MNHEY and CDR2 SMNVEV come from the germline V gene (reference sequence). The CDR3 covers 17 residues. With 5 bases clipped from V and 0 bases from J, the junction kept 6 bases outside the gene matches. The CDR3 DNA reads TGTGCCAGCAGTCCACGACAGGGGAGCTCCTATAATTCACCCCTCCACTTT. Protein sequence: CASSPRQGSSYNSPLHF.

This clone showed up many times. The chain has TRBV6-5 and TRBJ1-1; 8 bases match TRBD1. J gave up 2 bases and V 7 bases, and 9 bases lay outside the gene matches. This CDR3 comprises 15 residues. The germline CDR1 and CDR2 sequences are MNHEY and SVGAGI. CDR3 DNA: TGTGCCAGCACCGACCAGGGGACAGGTAACACTGAAGCTTTCTTT. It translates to CASTDQGTGNTEAFF.

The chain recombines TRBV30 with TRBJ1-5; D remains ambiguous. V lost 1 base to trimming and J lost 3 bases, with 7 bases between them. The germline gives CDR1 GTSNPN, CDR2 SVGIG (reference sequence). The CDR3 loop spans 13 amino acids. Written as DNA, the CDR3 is TGTGCCTGGAGTGGGACTTACAATCAGCCCCAGCATTTT. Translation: CAWSGTYNQPQHF.

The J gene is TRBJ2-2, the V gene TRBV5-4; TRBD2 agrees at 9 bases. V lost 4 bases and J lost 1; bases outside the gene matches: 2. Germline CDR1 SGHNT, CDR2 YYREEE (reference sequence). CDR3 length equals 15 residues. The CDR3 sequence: CASSLLAGNTGELFF. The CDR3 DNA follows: TGTGCCAGCAGCCTACTAGCGGGGAACACCGGGGAGCTGTTTTTT.

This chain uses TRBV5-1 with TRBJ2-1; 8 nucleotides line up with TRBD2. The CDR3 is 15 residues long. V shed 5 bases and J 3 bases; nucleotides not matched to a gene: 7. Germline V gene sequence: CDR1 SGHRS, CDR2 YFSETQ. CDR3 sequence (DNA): TGCGCCAGCAGTGCAGCCAGCGGGGGCTACAATGAGCAGTTCTTC. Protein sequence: CASSAASGGYNEQFF.

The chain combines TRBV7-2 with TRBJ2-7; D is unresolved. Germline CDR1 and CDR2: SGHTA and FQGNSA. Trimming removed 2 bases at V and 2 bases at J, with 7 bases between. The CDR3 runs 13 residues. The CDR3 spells CASSLNKPYEQYF. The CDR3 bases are TGTGCCAGCAGCTTAAACAAACCCTACGAGCAGTACTTC.

The DNA of the CDR3 is TGTGCCAGCAGTGTCCTAGCGGGAGTGGATACGCAGTATTTT. This codes for CASSVLAGVDTQYF. The gene calls are TRBV27 and TRBJ2-3; TRBD2 matches at 10 bases. The V gene's germline CDR1 is MNHEY and CDR2 SMNVEV (reference sequence). Trimming cost V 5 bases and J 6 bases; bases outside gene matches: 5. The CDR3 runs to 14 residues.

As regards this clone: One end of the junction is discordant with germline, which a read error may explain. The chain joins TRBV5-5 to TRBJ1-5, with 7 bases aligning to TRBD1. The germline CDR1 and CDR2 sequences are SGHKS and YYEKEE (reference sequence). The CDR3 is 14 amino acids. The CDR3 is CVSSLTGTHQPQHF. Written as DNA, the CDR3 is TGTGTCAGCAGCTTGACAGGGACCCATCAGCCCCAGCATTTT. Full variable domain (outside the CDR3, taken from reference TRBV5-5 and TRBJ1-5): DAGVTQSPTHLIKTRGQQVTLRCSPISGHKSVSWYQQVLGQGPQFIFQYYEKEERGRGNFPDRFSARQFPNYSSELNVNALLLGDSALYLCVSSLTGTHQPQHFGDGTRLSIL.

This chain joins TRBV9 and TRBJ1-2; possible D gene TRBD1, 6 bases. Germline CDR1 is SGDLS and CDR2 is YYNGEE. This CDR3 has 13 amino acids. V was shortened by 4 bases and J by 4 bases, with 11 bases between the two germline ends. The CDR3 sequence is CASSSGQPYGYTF. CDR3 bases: TGTGCCAGCAGCTCAGGACAGCCCTATGGCTACACCTTC.

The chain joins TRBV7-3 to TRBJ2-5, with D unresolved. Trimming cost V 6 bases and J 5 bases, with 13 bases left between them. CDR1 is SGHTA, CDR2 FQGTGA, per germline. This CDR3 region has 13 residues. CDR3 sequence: CASSLNGLETQYF. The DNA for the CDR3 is TGTGCCAGCAGTCTAAACGGCCTCGAGACCCAGTACTTC.

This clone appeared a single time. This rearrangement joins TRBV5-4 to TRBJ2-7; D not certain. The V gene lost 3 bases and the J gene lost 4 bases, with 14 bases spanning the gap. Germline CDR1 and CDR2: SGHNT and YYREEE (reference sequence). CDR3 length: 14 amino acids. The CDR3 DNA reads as TGTGCCAGCAGCTCGGTTGGGGTCCCGTACGAGCAGTACTTC. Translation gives CASSSVGVPYEQYF. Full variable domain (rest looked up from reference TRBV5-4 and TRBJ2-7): ETGVTQSPTHLIKTRGQQVTLRCSSQSGHNTVSWYQQALGQGPQFIFQYYREEENGRGNFPPRFSGLQFPNYSSELNVNALELDDSALYLCASSSVGVPYEQYFGPGTRLTVT.

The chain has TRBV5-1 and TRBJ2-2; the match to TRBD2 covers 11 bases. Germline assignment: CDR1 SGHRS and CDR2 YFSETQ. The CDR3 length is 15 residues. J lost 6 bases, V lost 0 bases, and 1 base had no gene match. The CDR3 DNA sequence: TGCGCCAGCAGCTTGGTAGCGGGAGGGCCCGGGGAGCTGTTTTTT. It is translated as CASSLVAGGPGELFF.